This TCR beta chain was identified during a study of vaccination and CD4 T cells after COVID-19. As for the study in general: Overlapping spike peptides from SARS-CoV-2, HCoV-NL63, HCoV-OC43 and HCoV-229E served to stimulate the cells.

The ends were cut back, 7 bases at V and 3 bases at J, with 20 bases in the middle. The V gene's germline CDR1 is SGHDT and CDR2 YYEEEE. The CDR3 has 15 residues. Documented treatment: approximately nine-day PBMC culture with coronavirus spike peptide pools or control peptides (ViraFEST assay). By negative selection, CD4+ T cells were isolated once culture had run for about nine days. Sequence data for DNA of cultured CD4+ T cells were generated by the Oncomine TCR Beta short-read assay. TCRdb used MiXCR to reprocess the PCR reads, holding one entry per CDR3 protein. The sample consists of under 25,000 distinct CDR3 sequences, 60% of them appearing once. Comment on this clonotype: Its target is unknown.

The sample in question was CD4+ T cells from blood, cultured in vitro, obtained after SARS-CoV-2 vaccination. The clonotype originates from a human donor who received a COVID-19 vaccine. The chain recombines TRBV5-6 with TRBJ2-7, with D perhaps TRBD1 (5 bases). DNA of the CDR3: TGTGCCAGCTCTCACCTCTCAGGGCGGTTCTACGAGCAGTACTTC. It translates to CASSHLSGRFYEQYF.